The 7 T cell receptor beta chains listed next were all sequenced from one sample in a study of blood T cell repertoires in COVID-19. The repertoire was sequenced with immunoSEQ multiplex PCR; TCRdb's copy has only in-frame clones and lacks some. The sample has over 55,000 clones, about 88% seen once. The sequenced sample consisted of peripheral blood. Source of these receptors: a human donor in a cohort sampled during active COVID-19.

The CDR3 bases are TGTGCCAGCAGCTTGGGGGGACAGGCCCCCTACGAGCAGTACTTC. This codes for CASSLGGQAPYEQYF. The chain is built from TRBV5-6 and TRBJ2-7; TRBD1 agrees at 8 bases. CDR3 length equals 15 residues. Germline lookup yields CDR1 SGHDT and CDR2 YYEEEE. V was pared by 0 bases and J by 2 bases, with 4 bases of the junction left unmatched.

CDR3 sequence reads: CASSQGLAGGVISYEQYF. The CDR3 DNA follows: TGTGCCAGCAGCCAAGGATTAGCGGGAGGGGTTATCTCCTACGAGCAGTACTTC. This rearrangement joins TRBV3-1 (or the pseudogene TRBV3-2) to TRBJ2-7, with TRBD2 matching 11 bases. Germline V gives CDR1 LGHDT, CDR2 YNNKEL (reference sequence). With V trimmed by 1 base and J by 0 bases, 8 bases remained unmatched. This CDR3 region has 18 residues.

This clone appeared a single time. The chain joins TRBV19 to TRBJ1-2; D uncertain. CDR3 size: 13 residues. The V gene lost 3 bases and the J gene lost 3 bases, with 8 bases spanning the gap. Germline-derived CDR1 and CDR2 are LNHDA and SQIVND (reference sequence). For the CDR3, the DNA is TGTGCCAGTAGTATCGGTGCGGACTATGGCTACACCTTC. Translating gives CASSIGADYGYTF. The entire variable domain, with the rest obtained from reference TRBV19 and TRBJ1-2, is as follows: DGGITQSPKYLFRKEGQNVTLSCEQNLNHDAMYWYRQDPGQGLRLIYYSQIVNDFQKGDIAEGYSVSREKKESFPLTVTSAQKNPTAFYLCASSIGADYGYTFGSGTRLTVV.

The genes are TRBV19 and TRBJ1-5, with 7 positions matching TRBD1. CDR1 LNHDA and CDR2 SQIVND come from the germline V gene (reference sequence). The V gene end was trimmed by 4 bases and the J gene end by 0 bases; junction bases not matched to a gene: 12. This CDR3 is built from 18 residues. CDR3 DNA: TGTGCCAGTAGTAAGGGGGCAGGGGAAGTCGGTAGCAATCAGCCCCAGCATTTT. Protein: CASSKGAGEVGSNQPQHF.

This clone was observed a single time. The CDR3 nucleotides are TGTGCCAGCAGCCAAGGTAGCCCTCGGGTAGTGAACACTGAAGCTTTCTTT. Translation: CASSQGSPRVVNTEAFF. The chain has TRBV4-2 and TRBJ1-1; no definite D call. Per the germline V gene, CDR1 is LGHNA and CDR2 is YNFKEQ. This CDR3 spans 17 amino acids. Trimming took off 1 base at V and 0 bases at J, with 15 bases between the two ends.

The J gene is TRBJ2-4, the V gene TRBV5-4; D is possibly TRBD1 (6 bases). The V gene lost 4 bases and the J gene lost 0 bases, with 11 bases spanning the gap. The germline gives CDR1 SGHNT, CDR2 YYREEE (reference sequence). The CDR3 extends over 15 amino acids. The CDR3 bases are TGTGCCAGCAGCCAAACAGGGTTAGCCAAAAACATTCAGTACTTC. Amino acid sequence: CASSQTGLAKNIQYF.

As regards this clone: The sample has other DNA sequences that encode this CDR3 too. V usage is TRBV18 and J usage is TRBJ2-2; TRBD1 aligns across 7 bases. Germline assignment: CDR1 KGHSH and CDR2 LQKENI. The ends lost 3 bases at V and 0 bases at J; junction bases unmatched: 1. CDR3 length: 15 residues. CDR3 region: CASSPGTANTGELFF. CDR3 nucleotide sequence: TGTGCCAGCTCACCCGGGACAGCGAACACCGGGGAGCTGTTTTTT.